This T cell receptor beta chain emerged from a study of tumor-infiltrating lymphocytes in primary liver carcinoma. Using a constant-region primer together with ProtoScript II reverse transcriptase, TCR beta cDNA was made from about 500 ng of total RNA. What produced the TCR beta libraries was three nested multiplex PCR rounds using slightly modified ARM-PCR. Two initial PCR rounds of around 9 cycles each paired TRBV1-TRBV30 forward primers with a C-beta reverse primer. From the multiplex PCR reads, TCRdb called clonotypes with MiXCR, one entry per CDR3 protein. The data show some 120,000 distinct CDR3 sequences, roughly 69% seen once. Each 20-30 mg portion of unsorted bulk tissue served as the source for co-extraction of RNA and DNA. Tumor samples each held over 90% viable tumor cells. This CDR3 region has 16 residues. The V gene's germline CDR1 is SGHAT and CDR2 FQNNGV. Broader study findings: It was in tumors, not blood, that the top-250-clone fraction was significantly higher (p = 0.039). Found in all five tumor regions were only about 7.5-25% of top clones.

Details on this clonotype: Its antigen is as yet unknown.

Sequencing was done on a sample of liver tumor tissue from sampling region 1. As to subset: tumor region T1, superior pole. The V call is TRBV11-2, the J call TRBJ2-3; D is perhaps TRBD2 (6 bases). The receptor's source is a woman aged 55-75 years with primary liver carcinoma and hepatitis B virus infection. In DNA, the CDR3 is TGTGTCAGTAGCTTACTTGGCGGGATTGGCACAGATACGCAGTATTTT. Its translation is CVSSLLGGIGTDTQYF.